This paragraph reports one TCR beta chain. This entry is derived from a study of control samples from healthy donors and cancer patients. The CDR3 sequence is 15 residues long. Germline V lookup: CDR1 LNHDA, CDR2 SQIVND (reference sequence). V lost 6 bases and J lost 2, with 11 bases in between. Method: immunoSEQ multiplex PCR; TCRdb's copy keeps in-frame clones and lacks some. The data hold roughly 120,000 clones, with 88% observed a single time. This TCR derives from a man aged 50-59 years in good health. The V gene is TRBV19, the J gene TRBJ1-6, with TRBD1 as a possible D gene (6 bases). Sequenced material: blood. The CDR3 bases are TGTGCCAGTAGACAGGGAACGGCCTATAATTCACCCCTCCACTTT. The encoded protein is CASRQGTAYNSPLHF.